The T cell receptor (beta chain) under discussion was sequenced for a study of cytomegalovirus exposure and HLA in healthy donors (dated by TCRdb to the late 2010s). At the level of the whole study: In an earlier analysis of roughly 590 of the donors, 250 to 350 Gb of sequence data and 100 million or so unique TCR beta sequences from about 179 million T cells were reported. About 310 gigabases of sequencing data and 70 million to 100 million unique TCR sequences were included in an early release covering roughly 700 HLA-typed donors. Among the roughly 380 genotyped donors, around 79% belonged to the genetic ancestry cluster associated with self-reported Caucasian donors. The study aimed to test whether cataloging public T cell receptors could reveal signatures of past pathogen exposure. The study profiled the T cell repertoires of about 640 subjects by immunosequencing and related them to cytomegalovirus serostatus. Besides the first cohort of 500 to 700 subjects, a separate validation cohort made up of about 120 different subjects was used. To predict cytomegalovirus infection status, the study combined high-throughput TCR immunosequencing, statistical association of individual TCRs with disease status, and machine learning. A later analysis re-analyzed previously published TCR beta repertoires from 660 or so donors and added high-resolution HLA genotyping to study TCR occurrence patterns. In the later analysis, no new phenotypic data were used to find candidate immune exposures; instead, reliance was placed on TCR beta sequences and their occurrence across donors. An earlier analysis of approximately 640 of the donors applied high-throughput TCR beta sequencing to assess whether each TCR beta V gene segment acted as functional or pseudogenic. Alongside the repertoire data, information on donor age, sex, ethnicity and CMV serostatus was compiled. In a later genetic analysis, genome-wide SNP genotypes for about three fifths of the roughly 670 donors were used, and that subset was treated as a discovery cohort. All discovery cohort repertoires had been generated on a single sequencing platform. Class I and class II HLA loci were covered by the typing at four-digit resolution. The number of donors typed differed by locus, with 629-630 for A, B, C, DRB1 and DQB1, approximately 500 for DQA1, approximately 580 for DPA1, and around 460 for DPB1. Five DR-DQ haplotypes were treated as single units for association and clustering because of strong linkage in the cohort. Across roughly 420 genotyped donors of the cohort, an average of about 200,000 unique TCR beta nucleotide sequences per donor were sequenced, and roughly 20% of those sequences were non-productive. Broad study findings and their caveats: It was suggested by the authors that the approach could potentially be generalized to other disease states and immunological phenotypes. HLA typing was unavailable for some donors at each locus, so association tests used only the typed subset. An earlier analysis of around 500 of the donors showed that most TCR beta V segments appeared in productive rearrangements either about 87% or about 30% of the time, which broadly matched IMGT annotations. According to a later genetic analysis, donors in an Asian-associated ancestry cluster had fewer N-insertions in productive TCRs than the roughly 700-donor mean. Assigning TCR associations to individual alleles was difficult when HLA alleles, especially DR and DQ, strongly co-occurred. Across donors, most TCR sequences were observed very rarely, whereas some public TCRs were present in many individuals. According to a later analysis, TCR association rates differed among HLA loci, with DRB1 alleles showing the most associated TCRs and HLA-C alleles showing the fewest. At a false discovery rate of 0.05, a later analysis linked some 17,000 TCR beta sequences to specific HLA alleles. A later analysis reported that several top co-occurrence clusters appeared linked to parvovirus B19, influenza, CMV and Epstein-Barr virus. A total of around 150 TCR beta chains were listed by the study as associated with cytomegalovirus. The 87-base-pair reads could not distinguish some IMGT-functional V segments, including TRBV6-2 and TRBV6-3, so those segments were excluded. A cluster of highly shared sequence variants was judged likely to be a technical artifact of the sequencing pipeline. Presence/absence analyses assumed roughly uniform sequencing depth across donors, an assumption that may not hold. Immune exposure information for the cohort was limited to CMV serostatus. Because counts were too low, about 15 rarely observed V segments, including chromosome 9 orphons, were left out of the earlier analysis of 587 of the donors. The classifier was reported to diagnose cytomegalovirus status with high specificity and sensitivity in both the original and validation cohorts. A later analysis found that most CMV-associated TCR beta chains appeared HLA-restricted, with HLA associations seemingly driven largely by CMV exposure. In a later analysis, HLA-associated TCR beta chains were found to be more clonally expanded and to have lower generation probabilities than equally common non-associated chains. The cohort was sequenced for TCR beta chains only, and without alpha or paired-chain data the features that could be detected were limited. A later genetic analysis associated a missense DCLRE1C variant with V-gene and J-gene trimming of TCR beta chains, and an independent cohort replicated the association. A further reported finding was that TCR beta sequences accurately predicted the HLA-A and HLA-B alleles for most subjects in the first cohort. Correlated functional status among segregating V segments might reflect linkage disequilibrium, but an unknown experimental factor could not be ruled out. A few of the identified cytomegalovirus-associated TCR beta chains were confirmed in vitro to be specific for cytomegalovirus antigens.

As to this clone: This receptor's antigen is unknown. One base away there is no much larger clone; base qualities are not given.

The germline V gene supplies CDR1 SGHRS and CDR2 YFSETQ. Counted from cysteine to phenylalanine, this CDR3 has 15 amino acids. Only the CDR3 portion is preserved as DNA: 45 bases, with reading frame beginning at the first base. Deletion took 4 bases off V and 2 bases off J, with a span of 16 bases between the germline ends. The cohort comprised around 700 healthy bone marrow donors. All cohort members were sampled while nominally healthy, although unrecorded immune exposures were likely present. The donor was CMV seropositive and was included in the group of almost 300 seropositive cohort members. A peripheral blood sample was provided by each donor, and peripheral blood mononuclear cells were used for TCR beta sequencing. Genomic DNA extraction from the blood cell samples was performed with the Qiagen DNeasy Blood Extraction Kit. The library was built by means of the immunoSEQ multiplex PCR assay. A mixture of 60 forward primers for TCR Vbeta segments and 13 reverse primers for TCR Jbeta segments was used in the multiplex PCR. Amplification of the CDR3 region of rearranged TCR beta genes was performed with a multiplex PCR assay on genomic DNA. Amplified TCR beta libraries were sequenced as 87-base-pair reads on the Illumina HiSeq System. The study's processing was this. In a later analysis, tens of millions of unique TCR beta chains were counted across the approximately 670 repertoires, and approximately 9.9 million of these chains were shared by at least two donors. Raw reads were error-corrected and collapsed into unique sequences with a nearest-neighbor algorithm that merged closely related sequences to remove PCR and sequencing errors. CDR3 sequences were aligned to IMGT reference sequences to assign V, D and J gene segments. Each retained sequence needed at least a six-nucleotide match to both a V gene segment and a J gene segment. Rearrangements were classified as productive when the CDR3 lacked stop codons and remained in frame with V and J, and all other rearrangements were classified as non-productive. CDR3 was defined according to IMGT convention as the region running from the second conserved V-encoded cysteine to the conserved J-encoded phenylalanine. In an earlier analysis of around 640 of the donors, sequences lacking an unambiguous match to a single V gene segment were excluded. An earlier analysis of just under 600 of the donors called V segments functional above 56.7% productive rearrangements and segregating when the between-donor standard deviation exceeded 5%. To diagnose cytomegalovirus status from the catalog of TCR beta chain sequences, a statistical classification framework was built. A later analysis assigned V and J genes by comparing TCR nucleotide sequences with IMGT/GENE-DB human TR gene sequences. Using the TCRdist pipeline, a later analysis assigned CDR3 sequences along with most-parsimonious VDJ recombination scenarios. In a later analysis, every TCR beta chain was defined by the combination of its CDR3 amino acid sequence and its V-gene family, and reads without a unique V-gene family were dropped. In a later analysis, around 600 highly shared, low-generation-probability nucleotide sequences were removed to address suspected cross-contamination and a sequencing artifact. A later analysis calculated a clonal expansion index for each public chain from normalized within-repertoire ranks of inferred template counts. In a later analysis, generation probabilities were computed with a VDJ recombination model fitted to out-of-frame rearrangements, and the resulting probabilities were checked against IGoR. Hypergeometric tests were used in a later analysis to score TCR-TCR, TCR-HLA and TCR-CMV co-occurrence, with a repertoire-size bias correction applied to the TCR pairs. A later analysis estimated false discovery rates by permuting HLA or CMV assignments 20 times. A later analysis grouped co-occurring TCRs with DBSCAN, adding TCRdist sequence similarity when clustering within HLA-allele-positive subsets. Repertoires with fewer than 30,000 or more than 120,000 public chains were left out of co-occurrence clustering, as were five repertoires with anomalous nucleotide sharing. TCRdb took over this immuneACCESS table, retaining in-frame rearrangements with V and J assigned. Such tables are incomplete; in checked studies, under half of the missing clones stem from an unresolved V gene, and the remainder is unexplained. V and J calls plus clone size are reproduced from that table; the DNA served to infer D and trimming. The sample table shows fewer than 200,000 clones, and roughly two thirds are seen once. The ten largest clones represent about 3% of the sample.

The sample was PBMCs. In this chain, TRBV5-1 is recombined with TRBJ2-7; the D region possibly corresponds to TRBD1 (5 bases align). The TCR sequence derives from a middle-aged woman in good health and CMV-seropositive. In nucleotides, the sequence is TGCGCCAGCAGCCCAACAGAAGGGGAAACCTACGAGCAGTACTTC. This translates into CASSPTEGETYEQYF.